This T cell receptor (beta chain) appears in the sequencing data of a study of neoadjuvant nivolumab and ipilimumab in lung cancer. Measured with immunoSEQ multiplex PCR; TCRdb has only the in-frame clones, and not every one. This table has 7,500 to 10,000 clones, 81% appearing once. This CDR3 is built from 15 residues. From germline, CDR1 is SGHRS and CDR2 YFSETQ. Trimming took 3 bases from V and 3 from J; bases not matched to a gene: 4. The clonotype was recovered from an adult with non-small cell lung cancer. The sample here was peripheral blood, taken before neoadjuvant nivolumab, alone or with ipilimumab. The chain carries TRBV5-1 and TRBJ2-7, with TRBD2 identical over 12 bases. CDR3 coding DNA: TGCGCCAGCAGCTGGACTAGCGGGACGATCTACGAGCAGTACTTC. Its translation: CASSWTSGTIYEQYF. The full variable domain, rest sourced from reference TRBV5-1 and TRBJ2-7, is KAGVTQTPRYLIKTRGQQVTLSCSPISGHRSVSWYQQTPGQGLQFLFEYFSETQRNKGNFPGRFSGRQFSNSRSEMNVSTLELGDSALYLCASSWTSGTIYEQYFGPGTRLTVT.